This T cell receptor (beta chain) was captured by sequencing in a study of blood T cell repertoires in COVID-19. Across the whole study: PBMCs, B-cell-depleted T cells, or T cells provided the cDNA or gDNA that made up the material.

This clone has a count of ten or more. Per the germline V gene, CDR1 is LNHNV and CDR2 is YYDKDF (reference sequence). J was trimmed by 6 bases and V by 9 bases; bases with no gene match: 4. The CDR3 covers 12 residues. Clones were sequenced by immunoSEQ multiplex PCR, and TCRdb holds only the in-frame ones, with some missing. The sample gives fewer than 300,000 clones, 70% to 85% of which show up once; approximately 3.2% is in the top ten. V is TRBV15 and J is TRBJ2-3; TRBD2 aligns across 9 bases. Sequencing input: peripheral blood. This receptor was taken from a woman of 80 years or more with acute or convalescent COVID-19. The CDR3 nucleotides read TGTGCCACGGGCGGGAGGGCCGATACGCAGTATTTT. Amino acid sequence: CATGGRADTQYF. The variable domain in full, completed from reference TRBV15 and TRBJ2-3, reads DAMVIQNPRYQVTQFGKPVTLSCSQTLNHNVMYWYQQKSSQAPKLLFHYYDKDFNNEADTPDNFQSRRPNTSFCFLDIRSPGLGDTAMYLCATGGRADTQYFGPGTRLTVL.